The 20 T cell receptor beta chains given below trace back to one sample, sequenced in a study of cytomegalovirus exposure and HLA in healthy donors. Some clones are missing from TCRdb's copy, which holds only in-frame ones; the method was immunoSEQ multiplex PCR. The sample lists under 250,000 clones, around 87% occurring once. The sequenced material came from PBMCs. The source of these receptors is a woman aged 18-29 years in good health and CMV-seropositive.

The chain carries TRBV18 and TRBJ2-7, with 10 positions matching TRBD2. The germline gives CDR1 KGHSH, CDR2 LQKENI. CDR3 length equals 15 residues. V shed 0 bases and J 5 bases; nucleotides not matched to a gene: 4. The CDR3 DNA is TGTGCCAGCTCACCACCGGGACTAGCGTTCGACGAGCAGTACTTC. Amino acid sequence: CASSPPGLAFDEQYF.

This clone was recorded only once. J is TRBJ2-1 and V is TRBV5-1; a possible D gene is TRBD2 (6 bases). The V end lost 0 bases, the J end lost 3 bases, and 13 bases lay between the germline ends. The CDR3 is 16 residues long. Germline V gives CDR1 SGHRS, CDR2 YFSETQ. The CDR3 loop is CASSLVGGAVYNEQFF. CDR3 nucleotide sequence: TGCGCCAGCAGCTTGGTGGGGGGTGCCGTCTACAATGAGCAGTTCTTC.

The chain couples TRBV18 to TRBJ1-2, with no clear D. There are 11 residues in the CDR3. Trimming shortened V by 3 bases and J by 6 bases, and 5 bases separated the two germline ends. Germline values: CDR1 KGHSH, CDR2 LQKENI. CDR3 nucleotide sequence: TGTGCCAGCTCACCGTCAAATGGCTACACCTTC. Translation gives CASSPSNGYTF.

The chain couples TRBV6-5 to TRBJ1-2, with a tentative D call TRBD1 (5 bases). This CDR3 contains 13 residues. Trimming removed 8 bases at V and 6 bases at J, with 16 bases between. Germline CDR1 reads MNHEY; CDR2 reads SVGAGI. CDR3 sequence: CASSLGGVNGYTF. The CDR3 DNA is TGTGCCAGCTCCCTGGGAGGGGTTAATGGCTACACCTTC.

The chain is built from TRBV4-1 and TRBJ2-3; 7 nucleotides line up with TRBD1. Germline-derived CDR1 and CDR2 are MGHRA and YSYEKL. The J segment lost 0 bases and the V segment lost 0 bases, leaving 3 bases of the junction unmatched. CDR3 size: 16 residues. CDR3 in amino acids: CASSQEDRVSTDTQYF. For the CDR3, the DNA is TGCGCCAGCAGCCAAGAAGACAGGGTAAGCACAGATACGCAGTATTTT.

The chain joins TRBV27 to TRBJ2-5, with 9 bases matching TRBD1. Per the germline V gene, CDR1 is MNHEY and CDR2 is SMNVEV (reference sequence). V gave up 1 base and J gave up 0 bases; unmatched junction bases: 3. This CDR3 contains 16 residues. CDR3 bases: TGTGCCAGCAGTTTATACGGACAGGGGAACCAAGAGACCCAGTACTTC. Its translation: CASSLYGQGNQETQYF.

This chain links TRBV10-3 with TRBJ2-3; 12 nucleotides line up with TRBD2. The CDR3 has 19 amino acids. After removal of 0 bases from V and 0 bases from J, the junction contained 7 bases not matched to a gene. Germline CDR1 is ENHRY and CDR2 is SYGVKD. CDR3 coding DNA: TGTGCCATCAGTGAGTCGGGACTAGCGGGTTATACTAGCACAGATACGCAGTATTTT. This codes for CAISESGLAGYTSTDTQYF.

This clone was seen more than once but under ten times. CDR3 in amino acids: CASSLGSGNEQFF. CDR3 nucleotides: TGTGCCAGCAGCTTAGGGTCAGGGAATGAGCAGTTCTTC. The chain carries TRBV7-6 and TRBJ2-1; D possibly corresponds to TRBD1 (5 bases). Germline CDR1 reads SGHVS; CDR2 reads FNYEAQ. Trimming took 1 base from V and 7 from J, leaving 8 bases between them. CDR3 length equals 13 residues.

The chain is built from TRBV6-1 and TRBJ2-7; 7 bases are a match to TRBD2. The CDR3 runs 13 residues. V gave up 5 bases and J gave up 3 bases; unmatched junction bases: 4. Germline V gene sequence: CDR1 MNHNS, CDR2 SASEGT. Here the CDR3 DNA reads TGTGCCAGCAGTAGCGGGGTTGGCTACGAGCAGTACTTC. Its protein is CASSSGVGYEQYF.

The genes are TRBV7-9 and TRBJ2-5, with D possibly TRBD2 on 6 matching bases. V was cut by 5 bases and J by 2 bases, with 9 bases left in between. The CDR3 extends over 13 amino acids. Per germline, CDR1 SEHNR and CDR2 FQNEAQ (reference sequence). The CDR3 nucleotides read TGTGCCAGCAGCACCGGGACTCAAGAGACCCAGTACTTC. It translates to CASSTGTQETQYF.

About this clone: Within the sample, other DNA sequences also encode this same CDR3. The chain couples TRBV9 to TRBJ2-5; D not resolved. The CDR3 is 13 residues long. Germline V gene lookup returns CDR1 SGDLS and CDR2 YYNGEE. With 0 bases removed from V and 2 bases from J, the gap between germline ends came to 5 bases. In DNA, the CDR3 is TGTGCCAGCAGCGTAGGGCCTCAAGAGACCCAGTACTTC. Its protein is CASSVGPQETQYF.

The chain links TRBV27 to TRBJ2-1, with 11 nucleotides matching TRBD2. The V and J ends lost 4 bases and 7 bases, in that order; junction bases with no gene match: 9. CDR1 and CDR2 (germline): MNHEY, SMNVEV (reference sequence). The length of the CDR3 is 16 residues. CDR3 in amino acids: CASSSSGLAVTNEQFF. As DNA, the CDR3 is TGTGCCAGCAGTTCCTCGGGACTAGCGGTTACAAATGAGCAGTTCTTC.

The chain combines TRBV27 with TRBJ1-1, with TRBD1 matching 7 bases. The CDR3 covers 15 residues. The V gene end was trimmed by 6 bases and the J gene end by 0 bases; junction bases not matched to a gene: 7. CDR1 is MNHEY, CDR2 SMNVEV, per germline (reference sequence). The DNA of the CDR3 is TGTGCCAGCAGGGACAGGACGTTTTTGAACACTGAAGCTTTCTTT. This gives the protein CASRDRTFLNTEAFF.

The rearrangement links TRBV19 to TRBJ2-1, with 11 bases identical to TRBD2. The CDR3 has 17 residues. The germline gives CDR1 LNHDA, CDR2 SQIVND (reference sequence). J lost 10 bases, V lost 10 bases, and 21 bases had no gene match. CDR3 sequence reads: CATLGFQGSGRANEQFF. Here the CDR3 DNA reads TGTGCCACTCTCGGCTTTCAGGGTAGCGGGAGGGCCAACGAGCAGTTCTTC.

The rearrangement joins TRBV9 to TRBJ1-1; TRBD1 agrees at 8 bases. Germline trimming cut 4 bases from V and 1 base from J; bases unmatched to any gene: 6. Per the germline V gene, CDR1 is SGDLS and CDR2 is YYNGEE. The CDR3 consists of 15 residues. The CDR3 DNA sequence: TGTGCCAGCAGCCCCAGGGGACAGGAGAACACTGAAGCTTTCTTT. Encoded protein: CASSPRGQENTEAFF. Together with reference TRBV9 and TRBJ1-1, the CDR3 gives the full variable domain: DSGVTQTPKHLITATGQRVTLRCSPRSGDLSVYWYQQSLDQGLQFLIQYYNGEERAKGNILERFSAQQFPDLHSELNLSSLELGDSALYFCASSPRGQENTEAFFGQGTRLTVV.

The chain joins TRBV6-1 to TRBJ2-7; 7 nucleotides match TRBD2. This CDR3 contains 13 residues. V gave up 8 bases and J gave up 4 bases; unmatched junction bases: 8. CDR1 is MNHNS, CDR2 SASEGT, per germline. The CDR3 sequence: CASRRGRAYEQYF. CDR3 sequence (DNA): TGTGCCAGCCGGCGTGGGAGGGCTTACGAGCAGTACTTC.

The chain combines TRBV11-2 with TRBJ1-2; 7 positions match TRBD1. Losses at the gene ends were 8 bases for V and 7 bases for J; bases not matched to a gene: 16. The CDR3 loop spans 15 amino acids. The germline gives CDR1 SGHAT, CDR2 FQNNGV. The CDR3 sequence: CASSGASTGAAGYTF. The DNA of the CDR3 is TGTGCCAGCTCTGGTGCTTCAACAGGGGCTGCTGGCTACACCTTC.

The chain recombines TRBV7-9 with TRBJ2-2; TRBD1 aligns across 8 bases. The length of the CDR3 is 14 residues. CDR1 and CDR2 (germline): SEHNR, FQNEAQ (reference sequence). V was pared by 5 bases and J by 6 bases, with 5 bases of the junction left unmatched. This CDR3 is CASSPGGGSGELFF. The CDR3 DNA is TGTGCCAGCAGCCCAGGGGGCGGTTCCGGGGAGCTGTTTTTT.

This chain connects TRBV5-1 to TRBJ2-7; 9 bases line up with TRBD2. Germline CDR1 reads SGHRS; CDR2 reads YFSETQ. With 3 bases clipped from V and 4 bases from J, the junction kept 5 bases outside the gene matches. The CDR3 runs 14 residues. Here the CDR3 reads CASSSYSGSYEQYF. The CDR3, as DNA: TGCGCCAGCAGCTCATATAGCGGGAGTTACGAGCAGTACTTC. The full variable domain, with the rest looked up from reference TRBV5-1 and TRBJ2-7, is KAGVTQTPRYLIKTRGQQVTLSCSPISGHRSVSWYQQTPGQGLQFLFEYFSETQRNKGNFPGRFSGRQFSNSRSEMNVSTLELGDSALYLCASSSYSGSYEQYFGPGTRLTVT.

The V call is TRBV11-2, the J call TRBJ2-7; TRBD2 matches 10 bases. Unmatched junction bases numbered 4, after V lost 2 bases and J lost 3 bases. Per germline, CDR1 SGHAT and CDR2 FQNNGV. This CDR3 comprises 15 residues. CDR3: CASSLSSGSFYEQYF. For the CDR3, the DNA is TGTGCCAGCAGCTTATCTAGCGGGAGCTTCTACGAGCAGTACTTC.